The 32 T cell receptor beta chains listed next were all sequenced from one sample in a study of blood T cell repertoires in COVID-19. Sequenced by immunoSEQ multiplex PCR; TCRdb stores in-frame clones only, minus some. The sample holds about 310,000 clones, 87% seen once. The sequenced sample consisted of peripheral blood. Receptors were obtained from a man aged 50-60 years with active or convalescent COVID-19.

V usage is TRBV24-1 and J usage is TRBJ2-1; 10 positions agree with TRBD2. Trimming removed 2 bases from V and 3 bases from J; junction bases left unmatched: 6. The CDR3 spans 17 residues. Germline V gives CDR1 KGHDR, CDR2 SFDVKD. CDR3: CATSDSRLAGVYNEQFF. CDR3 in DNA: TGTGCCACCAGTGATTCGAGGCTAGCGGGAGTCTACAATGAGCAGTTCTTC.

The rearrangement uses TRBV18 and TRBJ2-1, with D possibly matching TRBD2 (5 bases). V was trimmed by 6 bases and J by 12 bases, leaving 18 bases between them. The CDR3 runs to 13 residues. In germline, CDR1 is KGHSH, CDR2 LQKENI. The CDR3, as DNA: TGTGCCAGCTCCCCGACGAGGGAGATCGGGCAGTTCTTC. Protein: CASSPTREIGQFF.

The rearrangement joins TRBV29-1 to TRBJ2-5; 8 nucleotides match TRBD2. With V trimmed by 4 bases and J by 5 bases, 6 bases remained unmatched. CDR1 is SQVTM, CDR2 ANQGSEA, per germline. This CDR3 is built from 13 residues. The CDR3 sequence: CSVAGTSAETQYF. CDR3 DNA sequence: TGCAGCGTTGCCGGGACTAGTGCCGAGACCCAGTACTTC.

V gene TRBV7-2 combines with J gene TRBJ2-3; 14 bases match TRBD2. CDR1 and CDR2 (germline): SGHTA, FQGNSA. The CDR3 length is 16 residues. Germline trimming cut 5 bases from V and 3 bases from J; bases unmatched to any gene: 4. CDR3 in DNA: TGTGCCAGCAGCCACCGACTAGCGGGGGGGACAGATACGCAGTATTTT. It encodes CASSHRLAGGTDTQYF.

The genes are TRBV6-4 and TRBJ2-2; 10 bases map to TRBD2. Germline CDR1 is MRHNA and CDR2 is SNTAGT. The CDR3 runs 16 residues. After removal of 4 bases from V and 0 bases from J, the junction contained 2 bases not matched to a gene. CDR3 loop: CASSVLAGANTGELFF. The CDR3 DNA reads TGTGCCAGCAGTGTTCTAGCGGGAGCGAACACCGGGGAGCTGTTTTTT.

The chain couples TRBV7-9 to TRBJ1-6, with D maybe TRBD1 (5 bases). Germline CDR1 SEHNR, CDR2 FQNEAQ (reference sequence). V was cut by 3 bases and J by 10 bases, with 7 bases left in between. This CDR3 is built from 12 residues. CDR3 nucleotide sequence: TGTGCCAGCAGCTTCCAGGGATCACCCCTCCACTTT. Protein product: CASSFQGSPLHF.

The V call is TRBV6-5, the J call TRBJ1-2, with TRBD1 identical over 9 bases. Germline V gives CDR1 MNHEY, CDR2 SVGAGI. J lost 4 bases, V lost 4 bases, and 10 bases had no gene match. The CDR3 is made up of 16 amino acids. CDR3 loop: CASSSGTGRSSYGYTF. DNA for the CDR3: TGTGCCAGCAGTTCCGGGACAGGGCGCTCTTCCTATGGCTACACCTTC.

This chain joins TRBV28 and TRBJ1-5; tentatively, D is TRBD1 (6 bases). CDR1 and CDR2 (germline): MDHEN, SYDVKM. Trimming removed 4 bases from V and 2 bases from J, with 15 bases in between. The CDR3 has 16 residues. The chain's CDR3 is CASSSLSGAGNQPQHF. CDR3 coding DNA: TGTGCCAGCAGTTCCCTCTCAGGGGCTGGCAATCAGCCCCAGCATTTT.

J is TRBJ2-3 and V is TRBV12-3 or TRBV12-4, with 10 bases lining up with TRBD1. Losses at the gene ends were 9 bases for V and 7 bases for J; bases not matched to a gene: 4. The CDR3 spans 12 residues. The CDR3 bases are TGTGCCAGTCGGACAGGGGGGAATACGCAGTATTTT. Protein product: CASRTGGNTQYF.

This clone appeared a few times. Additional DNA sequences in this sample encode the identical CDR3. J is TRBJ1-6 and V is TRBV6-5; no definite D call. The CDR3 is 13 amino acids. The V and J ends lost 6 bases and 0 bases respectively, with 3 bases between them. Germline CDR1 is MNHEY and CDR2 is SVGAGI. The CDR3 nucleotides are TGTGCCAGCAGGAGCTCCTATAATTCACCCCTCCACTTT. Protein sequence: CASRSSYNSPLHF.

The chain couples TRBV7-9 to TRBJ2-1, with 12 positions matching TRBD2. The CDR3 totals 17 residues. J was trimmed by 8 bases and V by 5 bases; bases with no gene match: 13. Germline CDR1 is SEHNR and CDR2 is FQNEAQ (reference sequence). The CDR3 DNA reads TGTGCCAGCAGCCTCACTTTGCTAGCGGGGGGGCTGGATGAGCAGTTCTTC. Amino acid sequence: CASSLTLLAGGLDEQFF.

Written as DNA, the CDR3 is TGTGCCAGCTCACCAAGGACTGCCAGCTCCTATAATTCACCCCTCCACTTT. Translated: CASSPRTASSYNSPLHF. The chain uses TRBV18 and TRBJ1-6, with D unresolved. CDR3 length: 17 amino acids. The ends were cut back, 2 bases at V and 0 bases at J, with 11 bases in the middle. Germline values: CDR1 KGHSH, CDR2 LQKENI.

The V call is TRBV28, the J call TRBJ1-1, with 9 bases that match TRBD1. Germline values: CDR1 MDHEN, CDR2 SYDVKM. V lost 2 bases to trimming and J lost 1 base; unmatched junction nucleotides: 8. The CDR3 loop spans 17 amino acids. CDR3 nucleotide sequence: TGTGCCAGCAGTTTAACTGGGACAGGGAATCAGAACACTGAAGCTTTCTTT. It translates to CASSLTGTGNQNTEAFF.

This clone was seen just once. The rearrangement joins TRBV27 to TRBJ2-5; 7 bases map to TRBD2. This CDR3 is 14 amino acids long. Germline V gene sequence: CDR1 MNHEY, CDR2 SMNVEV (reference sequence). The V and J ends lost 5 bases and 3 bases, in that order; junction bases with no gene match: 6. The CDR3 coding sequence is TGTGCCAGCAGTCCCGCAGGGACTAAAGAGACCCAGTACTTC. It specifies CASSPAGTKETQYF.

V gene TRBV10-3 combines with J gene TRBJ1-5, with 10 bases that match TRBD1. CDR3 size: 13 residues. From germline, CDR1 is ENHRY and CDR2 SYGVKD. V trimming: 10 bases; J trimming: 3 bases; junction bases outside the gene matches: 3. The CDR3 sequence is CATGTGDNQPQHF. The CDR3 nucleotides read TGTGCCACCGGGACAGGGGACAATCAGCCCCAGCATTTT.

The chain uses TRBV5-1 and TRBJ2-1; 11 nucleotides align to TRBD1. J lost 3 bases, V lost 2 bases, and 1 base had no gene match. The CDR3 covers 15 residues. The germline CDR1 and CDR2 sequences are SGHRS and YFSETQ. The chain's CDR3 is CASSLGTGGYNEQFF. The DNA of the CDR3 is TGCGCCAGCAGCTTAGGGACAGGGGGCTACAATGAGCAGTTCTTC.

The chain couples TRBV5-6 to TRBJ2-3; 8 positions agree with TRBD2. The CDR3 length is 16 residues. The germline gives CDR1 SGHDT, CDR2 YYEEEE. V was clipped by 0 bases and J by 9 bases; unmatched bases: 12. Written as DNA, the CDR3 is TGTGCCAGCAGCTTGGATGCAGCGGGGGATCCTATAACGCAGTATTTT. It codes for CASSLDAAGDPITQYF.

Here the CDR3 DNA reads TGTGCCAGCAGTCGGTACGGGGACACCATATATTTT. Encoded protein: CASSRYGDTIYF. The chain links TRBV2 to TRBJ1-3, with D uncertain. V dropped 5 bases and J dropped 8 bases, with 10 bases sitting between them. This CDR3 contains 12 residues. The germline V gene encodes CDR1 SNHLY and CDR2 FYNNEI.

V and J are TRBV3-1 (or the pseudogene TRBV3-2) and TRBJ2-3, with TRBD1 identical over 7 bases. Looked up from germline, CDR1 is LGHDT and CDR2 is YNNKEL (reference sequence). J was trimmed by 5 bases and V by 4 bases; bases with no gene match: 15. The CDR3 loop spans 17 amino acids. The CDR3: CASSPQNDNRGQDTQYF. CDR3 sequence (DNA): TGTGCCAGCAGCCCGCAAAACGATAACAGGGGTCAAGATACGCAGTATTTT.

The chain uses TRBV20-1 and TRBJ1-2; weak D call: TRBD1 (5 bases). Trimming removed 4 bases at V and 3 bases at J, with 6 bases between. The CDR3 loop spans 11 amino acids. Germline CDR1 is DFQATT and CDR2 is SNEGSKA (reference sequence). CDR3 coding DNA: TGCAGTGCTACGACAGACTATGGCTACACCTTC. Protein product: CSATTDYGYTF.

The chain links TRBV2 to TRBJ1-6; perhaps TRBD1 as D (6 bases). Trimming removed 7 bases from V and 9 bases from J, with 16 bases in between. Per the germline V gene, CDR1 is SNHLY and CDR2 is FYNNEI. The CDR3 is 14 residues long. CDR3 bases: TGTGCCAGCACCGACCGGGACACAGGTTCACCCCTCCACTTT. Its translation: CASTDRDTGSPLHF.

This sequence joins TRBV9 and TRBJ2-1; 11 bases map to TRBD1. The CDR3 extends over 16 amino acids. Germline lookup yields CDR1 SGDLS and CDR2 YYNGEE. Trimming removed 0 bases from V and 6 bases from J; junction bases left unmatched: 5. Here the CDR3 DNA reads TGTGCCAGCAGCGTAGGAGGTGGACAGGGGGCCAATGAGCAGTTCTTC. Translating it yields CASSVGGGQGANEQFF.

The V and J genes are TRBV6-1 and TRBJ2-1, with a tentative D call TRBD2 (5 bases). Trimming stripped 5 bases from V and 9 bases from J, with 17 bases between. Looked up from germline, CDR1 is MNHNS and CDR2 is SASEGT. The CDR3 extends over 14 amino acids. DNA of the CDR3: TGTGCCAGCAGTTATGGACTTACGGCGAGTGAGCAGTTCTTC. This translates into CASSYGLTASEQFF.

The chain couples TRBV6-2 or TRBV6-3 to TRBJ2-2; TRBD1 might be the D (6 bases). CDR1 is MNHEY and CDR2 is SVGEGT in the germline V gene. Trimming shortened V by 0 bases and J by 0 bases, and 14 bases separated the two germline ends. This CDR3 is built from 18 residues. The CDR3 nucleotides read TGTGCCAGCAGTTACTCAGGACAGCCCCTCCCGAACACCGGGGAGCTGTTTTTT. Residues: CASSYSGQPLPNTGELFF.

This clone came up once. The chain employs TRBV20-1 and TRBJ1-2; possibly TRBD1 for D (5 bases). There are 10 residues in the CDR3. Germline values: CDR1 DFQATT, CDR2 SNEGSKA (reference sequence). CDR3 nucleotide sequence: TGCATCCCAGGGTCCTATGGCTACACCTTC. It is translated as CIPGSYGYTF.

V usage is TRBV19 and J usage is TRBJ1-3; a possible D gene is TRBD1 (5 bases). The germline gives CDR1 LNHDA, CDR2 SQIVND (reference sequence). The CDR3 sequence is 16 residues long. V gave up 4 bases and J gave up 0 bases, with 13 bases separating them. The CDR3 sequence: CASSRSGQGSGNTIYF. As DNA, the CDR3 is TGTGCCAGTAGTAGGTCTGGGCAGGGCTCTGGAAACACCATATATTTT. Variable domain in full (rest from reference TRBV19 and TRBJ1-3): DGGITQSPKYLFRKEGQNVTLSCEQNLNHDAMYWYRQDPGQGLRLIYYSQIVNDFQKGDIAEGYSVSREKKESFPLTVTSAQKNPTAFYLCASSRSGQGSGNTIYFGEGSWLTVV.

V is TRBV28 and J is TRBJ2-5; D may be TRBD2 (5 bases). Trimming left V 3 bases short and J 4 bases short, with 12 bases between. The CDR3 runs 14 residues. The germline gives CDR1 MDHEN, CDR2 SYDVKM. The CDR3 sequence is CASSLFSGLETQYF. In DNA, the CDR3 is TGTGCCAGCAGTTTGTTTTCGGGATTAGAGACCCAGTACTTC.

The chain couples TRBV28 to TRBJ2-1; 10 bases are a match to TRBD2. V lost 3 bases, J lost 5 bases, and 7 bases stayed unmatched. The CDR3 spans 16 residues. Germline V gene data show CDR1 as MDHEN and CDR2 as SYDVKM. CDR3 sequence reads: CASSFQRLAGDNEQFF. CDR3 in DNA: TGTGCCAGCAGTTTTCAGCGTCTAGCGGGAGACAATGAGCAGTTCTTC. The entire variable domain, with the rest obtained from reference TRBV28 and TRBJ2-1, is as follows: DVKVTQSSRYLVKRTGEKVFLECVQDMDHENMFWYRQDPGLGLRLIYFSYDVKMKEKGDIPEGYSVSREKKERFSLILESASTNQTSMYLCASSFQRLAGDNEQFFGPGTRLTVL.

The chain combines TRBV24-1 with TRBJ2-2; 8 nucleotides align to TRBD2. This CDR3 contains 17 residues. V dropped 5 bases and J dropped 5; count of bases not matched to a gene: 12. Germline loops: CDR1 KGHDR, CDR2 SFDVKD. CDR3 sequence: CATSGGLAGKYTGELFF. CDR3 DNA: TGTGCCACCAGTGGGGGGTTAGCGGGAAAGTATACCGGGGAGCTGTTTTTT.

V and J are TRBV19 and TRBJ1-4; D is unclear. Germline-derived CDR1 and CDR2 are LNHDA and SQIVND (reference sequence). The V end lost 5 bases, the J end lost 0 bases, and 13 bases lay between the germline ends. This CDR3 spans 16 amino acids. The CDR3 sequence is CASSPILLATNEKLFF. CDR3 coding DNA: TGTGCCAGTAGTCCCATACTTCTTGCAACTAATGAAAAACTGTTTTTT.

The chain carries TRBV5-8 and TRBJ1-1, with D possibly being TRBD1 (5 bases). Germline loops: CDR1 SGHTS, CDR2 YDEGEE. V lost 1 base to trimming and J lost 3 bases, with 10 bases between them. The CDR3 is made up of 14 amino acids. The CDR3, as DNA: TGTGCCAGCAGCTTGTACCGGGGGGACACTGAAGCTTTCTTT. Encoded protein: CASSLYRGDTEAFF.

The rearrangement uses TRBV2 and TRBJ2-3, with 8 bases lining up with TRBD2. Germline V gene data show CDR1 as SNHLY and CDR2 as FYNNEI. V gave up 6 bases and J gave up 1 base; unmatched junction bases: 6. The CDR3 spans 15 residues. The CDR3 protein is CASSQSGSGTDTQYF. In nucleotides, the CDR3 is TGTGCCAGCAGCCAAAGCGGGAGTGGCACAGATACGCAGTATTTT.